One and the same sample provided the 11 T cell receptor beta chains below, sequenced in a study of blood T cell repertoires in COVID-19. Measured with immunoSEQ multiplex PCR; TCRdb has only the in-frame clones, and not every one. The data contain 200,000 or so clones, approximately 91% of them singletons. The material sequenced was peripheral blood. All receptors derive from a man aged 70 or older with active or convalescent COVID-19.

CDR3 amino acids: CASSIPTIRQGRNEQYF. The CDR3 DNA sequence: TGTGCCAGCAGTATACCCACTATTCGACAGGGAAGGAACGAGCAGTACTTC. The V gene is TRBV21-1, the J gene TRBJ2-7; the table gives TRBD1 as D, unverified against the DNA. TRBV21-1 is classified as a pseudogene. This CDR3 is built from 17 residues.

This clone was found once. The genes are TRBV20-1 and TRBJ1-5; 8 positions match TRBD1. With V trimmed by 3 bases and J by 6 bases, 10 bases remained unmatched. This CDR3 spans 15 amino acids. Germline CDR1 DFQATT, CDR2 SNEGSKA (reference sequence). Here the CDR3 reads CSASMNRGATQPQHF. The CDR3 nucleotides read TGCAGTGCTAGTATGAACAGGGGGGCCACTCAGCCCCAGCATTTT.

This chain connects TRBV28 to TRBJ2-1; D is uncertain. Germline-derived CDR1 and CDR2 are MDHEN and SYDVKM. The CDR3 extends over 12 amino acids. Trimming took 2 bases from V and 5 from J, leaving 4 bases between them. CDR3 protein: CASSLLHNEQFF. The CDR3 coding sequence is TGTGCCAGCAGTTTACTCCACAATGAGCAGTTCTTC.

This clone has a handful of counts. The chain is built from TRBV6-2 or TRBV6-3 and TRBJ2-1; D is perhaps TRBD2 (6 bases). Germline assignment: CDR1 MNHEY and CDR2 SVGEGT. The CDR3 contains 16 residues. V lost 2 bases, J lost 7 bases, and 18 bases lay in between. The CDR3 here is CASSYPASGGLNEQFF. The CDR3 coding sequence is TGTGCCAGCAGTTACCCCGCTTCCGGGGGTCTTAATGAGCAGTTCTTC.

DNA of the CDR3: TGTGCCGTCCAATCCGGGACATTCCCCTACAATGAGCAGTTCTTC. This encodes CAVQSGTFPYNEQFF. The rearrangement joins TRBV10-3 to TRBJ2-1; D may be TRBD1 (6 bases). V was cut by 11 bases and J by 2 bases, with 19 bases left in between. The germline CDR1 and CDR2 sequences are ENHRY and SYGVKD. This CDR3 region has 15 residues.

The gene calls are TRBV2 and TRBJ2-2, with D perhaps TRBD2 (6 bases). Germline values: CDR1 SNHLY, CDR2 FYNNEI. V lost 6 bases to trimming and J lost 1 base, with 15 bases between them. The CDR3 spans 16 residues. The CDR3 loop is CASSPLASENTGELFF. CDR3 bases: TGTGCCAGCAGCCCCCTGGCTAGCGAGAACACCGGGGAGCTGTTTTTT.

The chain couples TRBV29-1 to TRBJ2-1; the D gene is possibly TRBD2 (5 bases). V was shortened by 4 bases and J by 5 bases, with 12 bases between the two germline ends. This CDR3 has 13 amino acids. The germline V gene encodes CDR1 SQVTM and CDR2 ANQGSEA. CDR3 nucleotide sequence: TGCAGCGTTGGGACTTTCAGAGACAATGAGCAGTTCTTC. Translated: CSVGTFRDNEQFF.

V usage is TRBV11-2 and J usage is TRBJ1-5, with 7 bases fitting TRBD1. V shed 3 bases and J 7 bases; nucleotides not matched to a gene: 6. The CDR3 consists of 14 residues. The germline gives CDR1 SGHAT, CDR2 FQNNGV. DNA for the CDR3: TGTGCCAGCAGCTTTAGGGGGCAGGGCCAGCCCCAGCATTTT. Translated, it gives CASSFRGQGQPQHF. Based on the CDR3 plus reference TRBV11-2 and TRBJ1-5, the full variable domain is EAGVAQSPRYKIIEKRQSVAFWCNPISGHATLYWYQQILGQGPKLLIQFQNNGVVDDSQLPKDRFSAERLKGVDSTLKIQPAKLEDSAVYLCASSFRGQGQPQHFGDGTRLSIL.

The chain is built from TRBV28 and TRBJ1-6, with 7 bases lining up with TRBD1. The CDR3 totals 17 residues. J lost 5 bases, V lost 4 bases, and 11 bases had no gene match. CDR1 and CDR2 from the germline V gene are MDHEN and SYDVKM. CDR3 loop: CASSSVGQQSNNSPLHF. CDR3 DNA: TGTGCCAGCAGTTCCGTGGGACAGCAGAGCAATAATTCACCCCTCCACTTT.

The chain uses TRBV15 and TRBJ1-5; 10 nucleotides line up with TRBD1. With V trimmed by 5 bases and J by 6 bases, 4 bases remained unmatched. From germline, CDR1 is LNHNV and CDR2 YYDKDF (reference sequence). This CDR3 region has 14 residues. The CDR3 spells CATSPGTGVQPQHF. The CDR3 nucleotides read TGTGCCACCAGCCCCGGGACAGGGGTTCAGCCCCAGCATTTT. Full variable domain (outside the CDR3, taken from reference TRBV15 and TRBJ1-5): DAMVIQNPRYQVTQFGKPVTLSCSQTLNHNVMYWYQQKSSQAPKLLFHYYDKDFNNEADTPDNFQSRRPNTSFCFLDIRSPGLGDTAMYLCATSPGTGVQPQHFGDGTRLSIL.

The rearrangement joins TRBV7-8 to TRBJ2-7; unclear D gene. V lost 5 bases and J 0 bases, leaving 14 bases between the germline ends. The length of the CDR3 is 15 residues. Germline CDR1 and CDR2: SGHVS and FQNEAQ. The CDR3 spells CASSPVSVSSYEQYF. The CDR3 DNA sequence: TGTGCCAGCAGCCCCGTCTCGGTTTCCTCCTACGAGCAGTACTTC.